One sample yielded the 29 T cell receptor beta chains listed below, sequenced in a study of identical twins. One entry per CDR3 protein, called by TCRdb with MiXCR from the 5' RACE reads. This sample yields hundreds of thousands of distinct CDR3 sequences, of which 5.5% to 7.5% are seen a single time; about 2% belongs to the top ten. Sample: naive T cells sorted from blood. All receptors derive from a man aged 18-30 years in good health.

Ten or more counts support this clonotype. CDR3 DNA: TGTGCCAGCAGCCAGAGGGTCACAGATACGCAGTATTTT. Translating it yields CASSQRVTDTQYF. The chain carries TRBV3-1 and TRBJ2-3, with D maybe TRBD2 (5 bases). The CDR3 length is 13 residues. CDR1 and CDR2 (germline): LGHDT, YNNKEL (reference sequence). Between the trimmed V and J ends, which lost 3 bases and 2 bases, there was a span of 6 bases.

This clonotype was seen ten or more times. The V call is TRBV7-9, the J call TRBJ2-5; D call uncertain. This CDR3 spans 14 amino acids. CDR1 SEHNR and CDR2 FQNEAQ come from the germline V gene (reference sequence). V was shortened by 1 base and J by 2 bases, with 8 bases between the two germline ends. CDR3 in amino acids: CASSLVSSQETQYF. The CDR3 bases are TGTGCCAGCAGCTTAGTTAGCAGTCAAGAGACCCAGTACTTC.

This clonotype occurred many times. CDR3 amino acids: CSAMDQETQYF. CDR3 coding DNA: TGCAGTGCTATGGACCAAGAGACCCAGTACTTC. The chain combines TRBV20-1 with TRBJ2-5; D not resolved. The V gene lost 4 bases and the J gene lost 0 bases, with 3 bases spanning the gap. CDR3 length equals 11 residues. The germline V gene has CDR1 DFQATT and CDR2 SNEGSKA (reference sequence).

There are many counts of this clonotype. The rearrangement links TRBV18 to TRBJ2-3, with TRBD2 matching over 7 bases. Germline V gene data show CDR1 as KGHSH and CDR2 as LQKENI. The CDR3 loop spans 16 amino acids. Trimming cost V 3 bases and J 5 bases; bases outside gene matches: 11. The CDR3 DNA reads as TGTGCCAGCTCACCCGGGCTAGCGGCTAGCGGAGATACGCAGTATTTT. Its translation is CASSPGLAASGDTQYF.

This clonotype showed up many times. This chain uses TRBV10-3 with TRBJ2-5; 9 nucleotides align to TRBD2. The CDR3 runs to 14 residues. Looked up from germline, CDR1 is ENHRY and CDR2 is SYGVKD. V shed 2 bases, J shed 2 bases, and the junction held 0 bases outside the gene matches. CDR3 nucleotides: TGTGCCATCAGTGAGACTAGCGGGCAAGAGACCCAGTACTTC. Protein: CAISETSGQETQYF.

This clonotype was recorded many times. The chain recombines TRBV20-1 with TRBJ1-2; unclear D gene. There are 13 residues in the CDR3. V was cut by 3 bases and J by 4 bases, with 12 bases left in between. Germline CDR1 and CDR2: DFQATT and SNEGSKA (reference sequence). This chain's CDR3 is CSARETAPYGYTF. Written as DNA, the CDR3 is TGCAGTGCTAGGGAAACAGCGCCCTATGGCTACACCTTC.

This clonotype was detected many times. V is TRBV28 and J is TRBJ2-7, with D tentatively TRBD2 (6 bases). V shed 5 bases and J shed 2 bases, with 10 bases lying between them. The CDR3 has 13 residues. Germline CDR1 is MDHEN and CDR2 is SYDVKM. CDR3 DNA: TGTGCCAGCAGTGGAGGGTTAGCCTACGAGCAGTACTTC. Translating gives CASSGGLAYEQYF. The full variable domain, with the rest looked up from reference TRBV28 and TRBJ2-7, is DVKVTQSSRYLVKRTGEKVFLECVQDMDHENMFWYRQDPGLGLRLIYFSYDVKMKEKGDIPEGYSVSREKKERFSLILESASTNQTSMYLCASSGGLAYEQYFGPGTRLTVT.

The sample holds many counts of this clonotype. This chain links TRBV7-2 with TRBJ2-2; D is unclear. This CDR3 has 12 residues. The germline V gene encodes CDR1 SGHTA and CDR2 FQGNSA. Trimming cost V 5 bases and J 10 bases, with 11 bases left between them. Written as DNA, the CDR3 is TGTGCCAGCAGCCCGGACCTTGCGGAGCTGTTTTTT. Amino acid sequence: CASSPDLAELFF.

The table lists this clonotype with many counts. The chain combines TRBV12-3 or TRBV12-4 with TRBJ1-5; TRBD1 is a possible D gene (5 bases). CDR3 length: 17 amino acids. V was clipped by 5 bases and J by 6 bases, with 23 bases between them. The CDR3 DNA sequence: TGTGCCAGCAGTGTCGACCGGGACTTCAGCCCGATTCAGCCCCAGCATTTT. Protein: CASSVDRDFSPIQPQHF.

This clonotype showed up many times. The chain uses TRBV12-3 or TRBV12-4 and TRBJ2-1; 7 bases agree with TRBD2. This CDR3 has 15 amino acids. V lost 6 bases to trimming and J lost 1 base; unmatched junction nucleotides: 6. The CDR3 DNA reads as TGTGCCAGCAGGTGGGCTAGCGGTTCCTACAATGAGCAGTTCTTC. It is translated as CASRWASGSYNEQFF.

This clonotype was counted a few times. The CDR3 DNA follows: TGTGCCAGCAGCCATCACGTGCCGGATGTGGGGGCCAACGTCCTGACTTTC. Protein product: CASSHHVPDVGANVLTF. This chain uses TRBV7-9 with TRBJ2-6, with no clear D. CDR3 length: 17 amino acids. Germline CDR1 and CDR2: SEHNR and FQNEAQ (reference sequence). Trimming shortened V by 5 bases and J by 4 bases, and 18 bases separated the two germline ends. The full variable domain, its missing parts supplied by reference TRBV7-9 and TRBJ2-6, is DTGVSQNPRHKITKRGQNVTFRCDPISEHNRLYWYRQTLGQGPEFLTYFQNEAQLEKSRLLSDRFSAERPKGSFSTLEIQRTEQGDSAMYLCASSHHVPDVGANVLTFGAGSRLTVL.

This clonotype showed up just a few times. J is TRBJ1-4 and V is TRBV5-1; D perhaps matches TRBD1 (5 bases). Germline lookup yields CDR1 SGHRS and CDR2 YFSETQ. V lost 4 bases, J lost 0 bases, and 16 bases lay in between. The CDR3 sequence is 17 residues long. The CDR3 coding sequence is TGCGCCAGCAGCCCATACGTCGGGGCAGCAACTAATGAAAAACTGTTTTTT. Protein product: CASSPYVGAATNEKLFF.

This clonotype was picked up many times. The V gene is TRBV7-9, the J gene TRBJ1-5; no reliable D call. Germline V CDR1 and CDR2: SEHNR, FQNEAQ (reference sequence). Trimming took 2 bases from V and 2 from J, leaving 7 bases between them. The CDR3 sequence is 14 residues long. The CDR3 coding sequence is TGTGCCAGCAGCTTAAGTGGAGGCAATCAGCCCCAGCATTTT. Translating it yields CASSLSGGNQPQHF.

This clonotype was observed many times. V is TRBV20-1 and J is TRBJ2-1, with 9 bases lining up with TRBD2. J lost 8 bases, V lost 4 bases, and 12 bases had no gene match. Germline assignment: CDR1 DFQATT and CDR2 SNEGSKA (reference sequence). The CDR3 totals 15 residues. CDR3 sequence reads: CSANEAGGDLDEQFF. The CDR3 bases are TGCAGTGCTAACGAAGCGGGAGGAGATTTGGATGAGCAGTTCTTC.

This clonotype was recorded many times. The rearrangement joins TRBV7-9 to TRBJ2-7; D is unresolved. Germline V gene data show CDR1 as SEHNR and CDR2 as FQNEAQ (reference sequence). The CDR3 is 12 residues long. The V and J ends lost 4 bases and 0 bases respectively, with 4 bases between them. Here the CDR3 DNA reads TGTGCCAGCAGCTCGGTCTCCTACGAGCAGTACGTC. It codes for CASSSVSYEQYV.

This clonotype appeared many times. V and J are TRBV18 and TRBJ2-1; 8 bases map to TRBD2. Germline V gene sequence: CDR1 KGHSH, CDR2 LQKENI. V trimming: 4 bases; J trimming: 0 bases; junction bases outside the gene matches: 8. The CDR3 spans 17 residues. CDR3 protein: CASSRGVAGGSYNEQFF. CDR3 DNA: TGTGCCAGCTCACGAGGTGTGGCGGGAGGCTCCTACAATGAGCAGTTCTTC.

This clonotype has a count of ten or more. This chain connects TRBV12-3 or TRBV12-4 to TRBJ2-1, with 14 bases aligning to TRBD2. This CDR3 has 14 amino acids. Trimming at V came to 6 bases and at J to 9 bases, leaving 4 bases not matched to a gene. Here the CDR3 DNA reads TGTGCCAGCAGCGGGACTAGCGGGAGACGTGAGCAGTTCTTC. Its protein product is CASSGTSGRREQFF.

The chain combines TRBV27 with TRBJ2-1; the D is unclear. The CDR3 consists of 13 residues. Germline assignment: CDR1 MNHEY and CDR2 SMNVEV (reference sequence). The V gene lost 6 bases and the J gene lost 3 bases, with 9 bases spanning the gap. The CDR3 DNA sequence: TGTGCCAGCAGGGCGTTCGACTACAATGAGCAGTTCTTC. Its protein is CASRAFDYNEQFF.

The chain couples TRBV27 to TRBJ2-5; 12 bases agree with TRBD2. The V segment lost 5 bases and the J segment 4 bases; nucleotides outside the gene matches: 8. The CDR3 is 16 amino acids. Germline V gene sequence: CDR1 MNHEY, CDR2 SMNVEV (reference sequence). This CDR3 is CASSPRLAGDPETQYF. The CDR3 nucleotides read TGTGCCAGCAGTCCACGACTAGCGGGAGACCCAGAGACCCAGTACTTC.

This clonotype was observed at least ten times. V usage is TRBV6-5 and J usage is TRBJ1-6, with D maybe TRBD1 (5 bases). Germline-derived CDR1 and CDR2 are MNHEY and SVGAGI. Between the trimmed V and J ends, which lost 4 bases and 15 bases, there was a span of 10 bases. The length of the CDR3 is 11 residues. Here the CDR3 DNA reads TGTGCCAGCAGTTTCCAGGGAAGCCTCCACTTT. Protein sequence: CASSFQGSLHF.

This clonotype was found a few times. This chain uses TRBV12-3 or TRBV12-4 with TRBJ2-5; D is possibly TRBD1 (6 bases). V shed 1 base and J shed 4 bases, with 10 bases lying between them. The length of the CDR3 is 14 residues. The CDR3 loop is CASSLGDTVETQYF. CDR3 in DNA: TGTGCCAGCAGTTTAGGGGACACGGTAGAGACCCAGTACTTC.

This clonotype was picked up many times. This chain joins TRBV5-1 and TRBJ2-4; TRBD1 might be the D (6 bases). Germline assignment: CDR1 SGHRS and CDR2 YFSETQ. The CDR3 runs to 13 residues. The V end was cut by 2 bases, the J end by 5 bases, with 8 bases between. CDR3 in amino acids: CASSFKGENIQYF. The CDR3 coding sequence is TGCGCCAGCAGCTTCAAGGGGGAAAACATTCAGTACTTC.

There are many counts of this clonotype. The chain has TRBV29-1 and TRBJ2-1; TRBD2 matches 9 bases. CDR3 length: 13 residues. J was trimmed by 7 bases and V by 7 bases; bases with no gene match: 8. Looked up from germline, CDR1 is SQVTM and CDR2 is ANQGSEA. CDR3: CSGGSSGKNEQFF. In nucleotides, the CDR3 is TGCAGCGGAGGGTCTAGCGGGAAGAATGAGCAGTTCTTC.

This clonotype has at least ten counts. The chain combines TRBV29-1 with TRBJ2-2; TRBD2 is a possible D gene (5 bases). V lost 6 bases and J 9 bases, leaving 14 bases between the germline ends. Germline CDR1 and CDR2: SQVTM and ANQGSEA. This CDR3 has 12 amino acids. The chain's CDR3 is CSVRDTGRELFF. CDR3 bases: TGCAGCGTACGTGACACGGGAAGGGAGCTGTTTTTT.

This clonotype was seen at least ten times. The V gene is TRBV20-1, the J gene TRBJ1-1, with 9 bases matching TRBD1. CDR3 size: 13 residues. Losses at the gene ends were 2 bases for V and 5 bases for J; bases not matched to a gene: 3. Germline V gene data show CDR1 as DFQATT and CDR2 as SNEGSKA (reference sequence). The CDR3 bases are TGCAGTGCTAGACCGACAGGGGGGACTGAAGCTTTCTTT. Its translation is CSARPTGGTEAFF.

This clonotype showed up just a few times. The J gene is TRBJ2-2, the V gene TRBV12-3 or TRBV12-4, with unresolved D. The CDR3 sequence is 16 residues long. The ends were cut back, 8 bases at V and 3 bases at J, with 19 bases in the middle. The CDR3: CASRRNVGRDTGELFF. CDR3 nucleotides: TGTGCCAGCCGCCGGAACGTCGGTCGGGACACCGGGGAGCTGTTTTTT.

The chain joins TRBV20-1 to TRBJ2-3; D not certain. Trimming stripped 6 bases from V and 4 bases from J, with 17 bases between. Germline assignment: CDR1 DFQATT and CDR2 SNEGSKA (reference sequence). CDR3 size: 14 residues. For the CDR3, the DNA is TGCAGTGCAAACGAACGAGGTTTGGCAGATACGCAGTATTTT. This encodes CSANERGLADTQYF.

This clonotype was counted ten times or more. The J gene is TRBJ2-1, the V gene TRBV12-3 or TRBV12-4, with 12 bases matching TRBD2. J gave up 6 bases and V 2 bases, and 5 bases lay outside the gene matches. CDR3 length: 16 residues. In DNA, the CDR3 is TGTGCCAGCAGTTTAACTTGGACTAGCGGGACCAATGAGCAGTTCTTC. Translation: CASSLTWTSGTNEQFF.

Concerning this clonotype itself: This may be a read error: a much more frequent sequence differs by one nucleotide. The CDR3 region has the DNA TGCGCCAGCGGCTTGGGGGAGGTGAACACCGGGGAGCTGTTTTTT. Protein sequence: CASGLGEVNTGELFF. V is TRBV5-1 and J is TRBJ2-2; the D gene is possibly TRBD2 (6 bases). There are 15 residues in the CDR3. In germline, CDR1 is SGHRS, CDR2 YFSETQ. The full variable domain, rest sourced from reference TRBV5-1 and TRBJ2-2, is KAGVTQTPRYLIKTRGQQVTLSCSPISGHRSVSWYQQTPGQGLQFLFEYFSETQRNKGNFPGRFSGRQFSNSRSEMNVSTLELGDSALYLCASGLGEVNTGELFFGEGSRLTVL.